The present T cell receptor beta chain was sequenced within a study of spatial heterogeneity in lung cancer. Time point indicated: sample taken at primary tumor resection. The study, taken as a whole, reports: At resection, ubiquitous expanded tumor TCRs appeared in blood more than at follow-up.

Via MiXCR, TCRdb re-called the 5' RACE reads, giving one row per CDR3 protein. Of about 61,000 distinct CDR3 sequences listed, roughly 6.6% are singletons. Worth noting for this clonotype: Its specificity is unknown.

The source of this sequence is a female donor with early-stage non-small cell lung cancer. The specimen comprised PBMCs, sampled at surgery.

This chain's CDR3 is CASSHRGSRKLGNYGYTF. CDR3 nucleotide sequence: TGTGCCAGCAGCCATCGAGGGAGTCGCAAATTGGGAAACTATGGCTACACCTTC. This rearrangement joins TRBV3-1 to TRBJ1-2; no definite D call. CDR1 and CDR2 from the germline V gene are LGHDT and YNNKEL (reference sequence). V lost 3 bases and J 2 bases, leaving 22 bases between the germline ends. The CDR3 sequence is 18 residues long.